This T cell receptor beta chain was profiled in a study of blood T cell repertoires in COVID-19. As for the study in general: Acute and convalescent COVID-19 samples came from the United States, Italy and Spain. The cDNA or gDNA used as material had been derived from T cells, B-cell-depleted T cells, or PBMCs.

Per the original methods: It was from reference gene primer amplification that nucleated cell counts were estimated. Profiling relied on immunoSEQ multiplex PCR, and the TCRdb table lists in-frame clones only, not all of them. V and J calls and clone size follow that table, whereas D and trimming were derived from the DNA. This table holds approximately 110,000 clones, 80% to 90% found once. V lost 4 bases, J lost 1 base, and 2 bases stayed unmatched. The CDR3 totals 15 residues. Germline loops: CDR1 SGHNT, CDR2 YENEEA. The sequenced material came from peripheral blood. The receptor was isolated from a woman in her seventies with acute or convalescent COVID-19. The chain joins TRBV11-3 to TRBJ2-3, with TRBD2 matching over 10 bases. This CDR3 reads CASSSTSGGTDTQYF. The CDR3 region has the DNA TGTGCCAGCAGCTCCACTAGCGGGGGCACAGATACGCAGTATTTT.